The 16 T cell receptor beta chains given below trace back to one sample, sequenced in a study of shared T cell receptors in the human thymus. The method was immunoSEQ multiplex PCR; TCRdb's version includes in-frame clones alone and lacks a portion of them. The data show about 380,000 clones, over 90% seen once. Sequenced sample: thymocytes. Source of these receptors: a human donor.

This sequence joins TRBV11-2 and TRBJ2-1; D not resolved. Germline V gene data show CDR1 as SGHAT and CDR2 as FQNNGV. The CDR3 length is 16 residues. V was pared by 1 base and J by 0 bases, with 10 bases between. The CDR3 region is CASSLASVYSYNEQFF. The CDR3 DNA reads as TGTGCCAGCAGCTTAGCCTCCGTGTACTCCTACAATGAGCAGTTCTTC.

V is TRBV5-6 and J is TRBJ1-1; 7 nucleotides match TRBD1. CDR1 is SGHDT, CDR2 YYEEEE, per germline. This CDR3 is built from 16 residues. V gave up 3 bases and J gave up 1 base; unmatched junction bases: 9. In nucleotides, the CDR3 is TGTGCCAGCAGCTCGATTAGGGGGCGCGGGAACACTGAAGCTTTCTTT. It is translated as CASSSIRGRGNTEAFF. The entire variable domain, with the rest obtained from reference TRBV5-6 and TRBJ1-1, is as follows: DAGVTQSPTHLIKTRGQQVTLRCSPKSGHDTVSWYQQALGQGPQFIFQYYEEEERQRGNFPDRFSGHQFPNYSSELNVNALLLGDSALYLCASSSIRGRGNTEAFFGQGTRLTVV.

The chain employs TRBV4-2 and TRBJ2-1; 7 bases match TRBD2. This CDR3 is built from 16 residues. Trimming took 0 bases from V and 6 from J; bases not matched to a gene: 8. CDR1 and CDR2 from the germline V gene are LGHNA and YNFKEQ. Here the CDR3 reads CASSQDLAGEFNEQFF. CDR3 DNA sequence: TGTGCCAGCAGCCAAGATCTGGCGGGAGAGTTCAATGAGCAGTTCTTC.

The CDR3 protein is CATRGGLNEQFF. As DNA, the CDR3 is TGTGCCACTAGGGGGGGTCTCAATGAGCAGTTCTTC. The chain has TRBV6-4 and TRBJ2-1; D possibly corresponds to TRBD2 (7 bases). Looked up from germline, CDR1 is MRHNA and CDR2 is SNTAGT. The V end lost 10 bases, the J end lost 6 bases, and 13 bases lay between the germline ends. This CDR3 has 12 amino acids.

This chain connects TRBV6-4 to TRBJ2-3; D is possibly TRBD1 or TRBD2 (6 bases each). Germline V lookup: CDR1 MRHNA, CDR2 SNTAGT. Trimming stripped 9 bases from V and 5 bases from J, with 15 bases between. This CDR3 is 13 amino acids long. The CDR3 loop reads CARGAPREDTQYF. The CDR3 bases are TGTGCCAGGGGGGCTCCGCGGGAAGATACGCAGTATTTT.

V gene TRBV18 combines with J gene TRBJ1-5; D possibly corresponds to TRBD1 (5 bases). V was shortened by 3 bases and J by 5 bases, with 14 bases between the two germline ends. Germline CDR1 is KGHSH and CDR2 is LQKENI. The CDR3 totals 15 residues. The CDR3 DNA reads TGTGCCAGCTCACCGAGGGGCCAGGGCGATCAGCCCCAGCATTTT. As protein: CASSPRGQGDQPQHF.

The chain uses TRBV30 and TRBJ1-1; D is perhaps TRBD1 (5 bases). Germline loops: CDR1 GTSNPN, CDR2 SVGIG (reference sequence). V was trimmed by 5 bases and J by 0 bases, leaving 16 bases between them. The CDR3 is 15 amino acids. CDR3 sequence: CAWGGRGAMNTEAFF. The CDR3 nucleotides are TGTGCCTGGGGCGGAAGGGGCGCCATGAACACTGAAGCTTTCTTT.

The V and J genes are TRBV5-4 and TRBJ2-5, with 7 bases lining up with TRBD1. CDR3 length equals 16 residues. Unmatched junction bases numbered 11, after V lost 1 base and J lost 5 bases. Germline assignment: CDR1 SGHNT and CDR2 YYREEE (reference sequence). CDR3 coding DNA: TGTGCCAGCAGCTTGTGGGCAGGGACAGTTGGGGAGACCCAGTACTTC. Encoded protein: CASSLWAGTVGETQYF.

CDR3 nucleotides: TGTGCCAGCAGTAACAGGGTTCTAGAAGCTTTCTTT. It specifies CASSNRVLEAFF. The genes are TRBV6-1 and TRBJ1-1, with D tentatively TRBD1 (6 bases). V shed 5 bases and J shed 8 bases, with 12 bases lying between them. Germline V gives CDR1 MNHNS, CDR2 SASEGT. CDR3 length: 12 amino acids.

This rearrangement joins TRBV7-9 to TRBJ2-7, with a weak D call TRBD1 (6 bases). Deletions cut 5 bases from V and 4 bases from J, with 15 bases between. Germline lookup yields CDR1 SEHNR and CDR2 FQNEAQ (reference sequence). This CDR3 comprises 14 residues. The CDR3 reads CASSEPDRSYEQYF. Here the CDR3 DNA reads TGTGCCAGCAGCGAACCCGACAGGTCGTACGAGCAGTACTTC. The whole variable domain, filled in from reference TRBV7-9 and TRBJ2-7, reads DTGVSQNPRHKITKRGQNVTFRCDPISEHNRLYWYRQTLGQGPEFLTYFQNEAQLEKSRLLSDRFSAERPKGSFSTLEIQRTEQGDSAMYLCASSEPDRSYEQYFGPGTRLTVT.

In this sample, this clone turned up once. The chain joins TRBV19 to TRBJ1-2; no clear D gene. There are 10 residues in the CDR3. Per germline, CDR1 LNHDA and CDR2 SQIVND (reference sequence). Trimming shortened V by 4 bases and J by 3 bases, and 0 bases separated the two germline ends. Here the CDR3 DNA reads TGTGCCAGTAGTAACTATGGCTACACCTTC. Amino acid sequence: CASSNYGYTF.

The V call is TRBV18, the J call TRBJ1-1, with 7 bases that match TRBD1. Trimming at V came to 0 bases and at J to 11 bases, leaving 3 bases not matched to a gene. Looked up from germline, CDR1 is KGHSH and CDR2 is LQKENI. This CDR3 is 12 amino acids long. The chain's CDR3 is CASSPPTGFAFF. The CDR3, as DNA: TGTGCCAGCTCACCACCGACAGGGTTCGCTTTCTTT.

The V and J genes are TRBV25-1 and TRBJ1-3; no reliable D call. The germline V gene encodes CDR1 MGHDK and CDR2 SYGVNS. The CDR3 length is 14 residues. Trimming pared 11 bases from V and 0 bases from J, leaving 14 bases between. In nucleotides, the CDR3 is TGTGCCGCTGCCGGCGTCCTCTCTGGAAACACCATATATTTT. It encodes CAAAGVLSGNTIYF.

The chain joins TRBV18 to TRBJ1-2; D unclear. Deletions cut 0 bases from V and 1 base from J, with 12 bases between. Germline V gene sequence: CDR1 KGHSH, CDR2 LQKENI. The CDR3 spans 16 residues. CDR3: CASSPPNPRSNYGYTF. The CDR3 DNA follows: TGTGCCAGCTCACCACCGAACCCCAGGAGTAACTATGGCTACACCTTC.

The rearrangement joins TRBV10-1 to TRBJ2-7; 12 nucleotides line up with TRBD2. The CDR3 spans 11 residues. Germline values: CDR1 WNHNN, CDR2 SYGVQD (reference sequence). V lost 8 bases to trimming and J lost 7 bases; unmatched junction nucleotides: 0. For the CDR3, the DNA is TGCGCCAGCGGGACTAGCGGGGAGCAGTACTTC. Its protein product is CASGTSGEQYF.

This clone occurred once. V is TRBV28 and J is TRBJ1-4; perhaps TRBD1 as D (5 bases). Trimming left V 0 bases short and J 8 bases short, with 13 bases between. Germline V gene sequence: CDR1 MDHEN, CDR2 SYDVKM. The CDR3 sequence is 15 residues long. CDR3 amino acids: CASSLWFRAEEKLFF. The CDR3 DNA reads TGTGCCAGCAGTTTATGGTTCAGGGCGGAAGAAAAACTGTTTTTT.